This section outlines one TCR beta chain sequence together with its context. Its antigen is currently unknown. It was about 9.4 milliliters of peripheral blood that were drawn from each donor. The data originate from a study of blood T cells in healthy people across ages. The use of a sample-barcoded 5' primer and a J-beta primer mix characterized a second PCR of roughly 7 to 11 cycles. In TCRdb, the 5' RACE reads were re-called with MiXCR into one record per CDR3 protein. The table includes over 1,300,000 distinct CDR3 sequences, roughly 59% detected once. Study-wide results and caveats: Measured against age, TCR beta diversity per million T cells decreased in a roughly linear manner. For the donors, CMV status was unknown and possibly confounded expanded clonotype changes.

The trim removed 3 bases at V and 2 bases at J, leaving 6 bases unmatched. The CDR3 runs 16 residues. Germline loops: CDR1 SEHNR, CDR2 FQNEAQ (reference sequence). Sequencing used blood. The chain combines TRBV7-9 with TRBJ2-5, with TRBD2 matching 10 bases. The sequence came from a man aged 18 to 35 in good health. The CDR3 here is CASSLAAGGVQETQYF. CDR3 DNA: TGTGCCAGCAGCTTGGCAGCGGGAGGGGTACAAGAGACCCAGTACTTC.